The 7 T cell receptor beta chains reported below all come from one sample, sequenced in a study of shared clonotypes between healthy human individuals. The assay was immunoSEQ multiplex PCR, and TCRdb's table has in-frame clones only and misses some. Of roughly 2,500,000 clones in the sample, 90% to 95% were seen once. Sequencing was performed on naive CD4+ T cells from PBMCs. Regarding subset: CD45RA+ positively selected. The receptors were gathered from a man between 18 and 35 years old in good health. Some clones in this sample may be carry-over from other donors' samples.

The V gene is TRBV6-1, the J gene TRBJ1-2, with D unclear. V was clipped by 7 bases and J by 10 bases, with 13 bases between them. CDR1 is MNHNS and CDR2 is SASEGT in the germline V gene. This CDR3 region has 11 residues. The CDR3 coding sequence is TGTGCCAGCATCCGTCCTTGGGACTACACCTTC. Translating it yields CASIRPWDYTF.

A word on this clone: Other DNA variants within this sample encode the same CDR3. V gene TRBV7-9 combines with J gene TRBJ1-2; 7 nucleotides align to TRBD1. This CDR3 has 12 residues. Germline V gives CDR1 SEHNR, CDR2 FQNEAQ (reference sequence). Trimming removed 1 base from V and 8 bases from J; junction bases left unmatched: 1. The CDR3 spells CASSLVGGGYTF. The CDR3, as DNA: TGTGCCAGCAGCTTAGTAGGGGGCGGCTACACCTTC.

This clone is a singleton in its sample. The CDR3 DNA sequence: TGTGCCAGCAGTTTATACAGGGGGGGACCGGAGACCCAGTACTTC. It is translated as CASSLYRGGPETQYF. The chain couples TRBV28 to TRBJ2-5; D is possibly TRBD1 (8 bases). CDR3 size: 15 residues. CDR1 is MDHEN, CDR2 SYDVKM, per germline. V was clipped by 1 base and J by 5 bases, with 14 bases between them.

The chain has TRBV13 and TRBJ1-1; TRBD1 might be the D (5 bases). Germline V gene lookup returns CDR1 PRHDT and CDR2 FYEKMQ (reference sequence). V lost 1 base and J lost 5, with 11 bases in between. This CDR3 contains 14 residues. In nucleotides, the CDR3 is TGTGCCAGCAGCTTAGTTTTGGGGGGAACTGAAGCTTTCTTT. Translating it yields CASSLVLGGTEAFF.

This chain links TRBV6-1 with TRBJ2-1; D is possibly TRBD2 (5 bases). CDR1 and CDR2 from the germline V gene are MNHNS and SASEGT. V was cut by 9 bases and J by 6 bases, with 15 bases left in between. This CDR3 contains 13 residues. The CDR3 DNA follows: TGTGCCAGTAGAGTTAGCGAGACCAATGAGCAGTTCTTC. This sequence encodes CASRVSETNEQFF.

This chain connects TRBV30 to TRBJ2-3; D ambiguous. Per the germline V gene, CDR1 is GTSNPN and CDR2 is SVGIG (reference sequence). The CDR3 is made up of 12 amino acids. Between the trimmed V and J ends, which lost 0 bases and 10 bases, there was a span of 11 bases. CDR3 DNA: TGTGCCTGGAGTGTATCGCTGGGTCCGCAGTATTTT. Its translation is CAWSVSLGPQYF.

The chain is built from TRBV28 and TRBJ2-6; 10 bases line up with TRBD2. The junction had 12 bases not matched to a gene; V was cut back by 7 bases and J by 0 bases. CDR3 size: 19 residues. Germline V gives CDR1 MDHEN, CDR2 SYDVKM. The chain's CDR3 is CASTPALAGAHSGANVLTF. CDR3 nucleotide sequence: TGTGCCAGCACGCCCGCCCTAGCGGGAGCCCACTCTGGGGCCAACGTCCTGACTTTC.